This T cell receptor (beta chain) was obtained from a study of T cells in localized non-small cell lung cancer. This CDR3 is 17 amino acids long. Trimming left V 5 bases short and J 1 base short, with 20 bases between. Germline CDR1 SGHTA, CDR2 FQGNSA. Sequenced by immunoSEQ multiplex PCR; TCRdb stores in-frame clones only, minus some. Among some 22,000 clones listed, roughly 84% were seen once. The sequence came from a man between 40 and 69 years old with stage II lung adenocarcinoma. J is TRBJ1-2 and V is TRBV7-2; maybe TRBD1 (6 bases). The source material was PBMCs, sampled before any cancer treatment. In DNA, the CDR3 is TGTGCCAGCAGCCTAGGGGGAGTGGGGGTTTATAACTATGGCTACACCTTC. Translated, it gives CASSLGGVGVYNYGYTF.